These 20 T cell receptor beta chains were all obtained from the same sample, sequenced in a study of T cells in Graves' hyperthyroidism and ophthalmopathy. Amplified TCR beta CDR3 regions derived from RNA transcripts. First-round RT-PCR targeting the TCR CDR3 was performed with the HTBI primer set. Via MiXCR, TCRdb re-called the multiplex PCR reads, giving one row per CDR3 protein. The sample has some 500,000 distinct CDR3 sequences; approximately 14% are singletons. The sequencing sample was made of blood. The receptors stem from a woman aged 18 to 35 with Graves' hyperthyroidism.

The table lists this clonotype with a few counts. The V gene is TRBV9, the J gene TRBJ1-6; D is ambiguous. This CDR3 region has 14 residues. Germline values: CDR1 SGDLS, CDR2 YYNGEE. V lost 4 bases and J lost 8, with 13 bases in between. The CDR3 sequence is CASSLTVNYSPLHF. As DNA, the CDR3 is TGTGCCAGCAGCCTTACAGTCAACTATTCACCCCTCCACTTT.

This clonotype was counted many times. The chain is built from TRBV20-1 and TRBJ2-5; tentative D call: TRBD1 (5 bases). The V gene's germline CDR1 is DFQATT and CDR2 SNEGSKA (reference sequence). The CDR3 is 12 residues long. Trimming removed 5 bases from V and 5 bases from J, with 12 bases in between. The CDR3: CSAGWGRETQYF. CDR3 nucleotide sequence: TGCAGTGCTGGTTGGGGCCGGGAGACCCAGTACTTC.

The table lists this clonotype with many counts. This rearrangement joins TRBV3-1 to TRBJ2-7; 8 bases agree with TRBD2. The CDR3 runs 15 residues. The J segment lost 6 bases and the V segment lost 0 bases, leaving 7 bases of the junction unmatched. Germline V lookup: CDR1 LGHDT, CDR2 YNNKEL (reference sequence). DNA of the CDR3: TGTGCCAGCAGCCAAGATCTAGCGGGCCTCCTCGAGCAGTACTTC. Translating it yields CASSQDLAGLLEQYF.

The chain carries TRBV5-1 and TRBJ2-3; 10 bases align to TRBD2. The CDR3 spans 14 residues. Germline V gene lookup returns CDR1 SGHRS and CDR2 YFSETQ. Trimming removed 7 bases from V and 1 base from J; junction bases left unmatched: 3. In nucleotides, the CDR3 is TGCGCCAGCTCTAGCGGGGGCCGCACAGATACGCAGTATTTT. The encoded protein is CASSSGGRTDTQYF.

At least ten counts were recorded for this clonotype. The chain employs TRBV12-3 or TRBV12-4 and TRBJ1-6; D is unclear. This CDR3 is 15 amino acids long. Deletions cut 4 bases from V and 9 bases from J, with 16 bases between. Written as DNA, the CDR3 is TGTGCCAGCAGTTCCCCGGACCAAGGACGTTCACCCCTCCACTTT. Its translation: CASSSPDQGRSPLHF.

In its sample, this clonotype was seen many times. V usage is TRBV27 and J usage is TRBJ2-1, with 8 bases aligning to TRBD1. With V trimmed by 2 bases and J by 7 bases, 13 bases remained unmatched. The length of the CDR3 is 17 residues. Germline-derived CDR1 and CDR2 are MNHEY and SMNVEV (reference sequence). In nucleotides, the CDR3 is TGTGCCAGCAGTTTAACACCCGACAGGGGAGACCGGAATGAGCAGTTCTTC. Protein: CASSLTPDRGDRNEQFF.

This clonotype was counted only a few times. The CDR3 bases are TGTGCCTGGAGTTGGGGGGTGGCGGCCGGGGAGCTGTTTTTT. Translating it yields CAWSWGVAAGELFF. The rearrangement uses TRBV30 and TRBJ2-2; D is possibly TRBD2 (6 bases). With 2 bases removed from V and 6 bases from J, the gap between germline ends came to 13 bases. The CDR3 loop spans 14 amino acids. Germline V gene data show CDR1 as GTSNPN and CDR2 as SVGIG (reference sequence).

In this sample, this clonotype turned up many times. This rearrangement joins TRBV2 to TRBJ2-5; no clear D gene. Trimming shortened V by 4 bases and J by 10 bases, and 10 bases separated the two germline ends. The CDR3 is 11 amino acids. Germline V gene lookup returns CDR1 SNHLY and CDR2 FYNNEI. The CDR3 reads CASSGAAIQYF. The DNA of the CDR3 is TGTGCCAGCAGTGGGGCCGCCATCCAGTACTTC.

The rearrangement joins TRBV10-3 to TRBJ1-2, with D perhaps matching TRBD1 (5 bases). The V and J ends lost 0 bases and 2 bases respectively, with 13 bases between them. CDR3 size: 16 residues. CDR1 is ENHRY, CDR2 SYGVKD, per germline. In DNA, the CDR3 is TGTGCCATCAGTGAGTCTAAGGGCCGGGGGAACTATGGCTACACCTTC. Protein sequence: CAISESKGRGNYGYTF.

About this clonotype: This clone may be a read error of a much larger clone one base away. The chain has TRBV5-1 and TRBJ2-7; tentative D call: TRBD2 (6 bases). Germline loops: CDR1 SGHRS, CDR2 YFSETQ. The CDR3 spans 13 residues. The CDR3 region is CASSGGTSYDQYF. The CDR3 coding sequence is TGCGCCAGCAGCGGCGGGACTTCCTACGATCAGTACTTC.

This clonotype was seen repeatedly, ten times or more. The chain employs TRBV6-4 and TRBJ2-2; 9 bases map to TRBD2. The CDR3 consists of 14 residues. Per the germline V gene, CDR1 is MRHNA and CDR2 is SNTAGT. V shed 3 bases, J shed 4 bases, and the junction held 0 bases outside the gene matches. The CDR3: CASSEAGGTGELFF. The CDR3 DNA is TGTGCCAGCAGTGAAGCGGGAGGCACCGGGGAGCTGTTTTTT.

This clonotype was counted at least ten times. CDR3 loop: CASSQGREYGYTF. Here the CDR3 DNA reads TGTGCCAGCAGCCAGGGCAGGGAGTATGGCTACACCTTC. The chain recombines TRBV4-2 with TRBJ1-2, with a possible D match to TRBD1 (5 bases). Trimming left V 3 bases short and J 5 bases short, with 10 bases between. Germline V gene data show CDR1 as LGHNA and CDR2 as YNFKEQ. This CDR3 has 13 amino acids.

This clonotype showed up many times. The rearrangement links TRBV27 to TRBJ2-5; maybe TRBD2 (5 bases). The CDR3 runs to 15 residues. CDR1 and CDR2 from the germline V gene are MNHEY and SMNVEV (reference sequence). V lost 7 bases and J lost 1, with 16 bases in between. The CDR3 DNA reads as TGTGCCAGCATTGGGGATCAGCGGCCCCAAGAGACCCAGTACTTC. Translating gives CASIGDQRPQETQYF.

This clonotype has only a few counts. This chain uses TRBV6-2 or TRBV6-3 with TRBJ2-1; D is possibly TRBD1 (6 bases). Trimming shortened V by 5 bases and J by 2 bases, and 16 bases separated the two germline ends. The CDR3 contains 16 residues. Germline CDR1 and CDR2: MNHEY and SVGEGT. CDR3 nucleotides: TGTGCCAGCAGTCCTTGGGGAGAGGGGGCCTACAATGAGCAGTTCTTC. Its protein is CASSPWGEGAYNEQFF.

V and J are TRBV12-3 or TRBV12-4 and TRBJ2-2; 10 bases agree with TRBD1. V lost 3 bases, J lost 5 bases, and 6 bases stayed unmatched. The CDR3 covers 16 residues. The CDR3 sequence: CASSLGTGVATGELFF. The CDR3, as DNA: TGTGCCAGCAGTTTGGGGACAGGGGTGGCGACCGGGGAGCTGTTTTTT.

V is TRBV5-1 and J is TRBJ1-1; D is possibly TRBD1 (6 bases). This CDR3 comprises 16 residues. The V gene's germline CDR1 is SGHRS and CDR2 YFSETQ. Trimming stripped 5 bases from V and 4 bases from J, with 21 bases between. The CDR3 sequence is CASSGRGSVRGTEAFF. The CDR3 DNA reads TGCGCCAGCAGTGGCAGGGGTTCGGTAAGGGGCACTGAAGCTTTCTTT.

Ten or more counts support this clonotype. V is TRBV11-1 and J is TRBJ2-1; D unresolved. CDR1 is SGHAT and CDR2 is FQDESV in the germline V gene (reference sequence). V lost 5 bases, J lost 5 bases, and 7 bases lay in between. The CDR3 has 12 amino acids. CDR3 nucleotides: TGTGCCAGCAGCAACCAAAACAATGAGCAGTTCTTC. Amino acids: CASSNQNNEQFF.

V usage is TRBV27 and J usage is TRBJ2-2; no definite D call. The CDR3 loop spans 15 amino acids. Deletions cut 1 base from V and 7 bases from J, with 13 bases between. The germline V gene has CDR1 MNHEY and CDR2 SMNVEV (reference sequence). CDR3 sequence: CASSLWTQGIGELFF. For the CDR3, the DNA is TGTGCCAGCAGTTTATGGACCCAAGGGATCGGGGAGCTGTTTTTT.

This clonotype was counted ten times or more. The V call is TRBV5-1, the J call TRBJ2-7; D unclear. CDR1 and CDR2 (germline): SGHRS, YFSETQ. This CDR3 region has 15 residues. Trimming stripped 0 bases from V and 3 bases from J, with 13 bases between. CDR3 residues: CASSLGPDVNYEQYF. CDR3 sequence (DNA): TGCGCCAGCAGCTTGGGTCCAGACGTTAACTACGAGCAGTACTTC. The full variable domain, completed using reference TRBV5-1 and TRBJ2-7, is KAGVTQTPRYLIKTRGQQVTLSCSPISGHRSVSWYQQTPGQGLQFLFEYFSETQRNKGNFPGRFSGRQFSNSRSEMNVSTLELGDSALYLCASSLGPDVNYEQYFGPGTRLTVT.

CDR3 sequence reads: CASSQEMGLAEVATQYF. The DNA for the CDR3 is TGTGCCAGCAGCCAAGAAATGGGACTAGCGGAAGTGGCTACGCAGTATTTT. The chain couples TRBV14 to TRBJ2-3; 11 bases align to TRBD2. V lost 0 bases and J lost 8; bases outside the gene matches: 10. CDR3 size: 17 residues. CDR1 is SGHDN and CDR2 is FVKESK in the germline V gene.